Sequencing of this T cell receptor beta chain was carried out in a study of cytomegalovirus exposure and HLA in healthy donors. Across the study: HLA-typed donors were the source of approximately 85 million unique TCRs held in an early data release. The study, taken as a whole, reports: Excluded: some indistinguishable V segments such as TRBV6-2 and TRBV6-3. Researchers reported in a later analysis that a missense DCLRE1C variant was tied to TCR beta V- and J-gene trimming.

Researchers ran the PCR with 60 Vbeta and 13 Jbeta primers. Measured with immunoSEQ multiplex PCR; TCRdb has only the in-frame clones, and not every one. Found here are 99,000 or so clones, over 60% of them singletons; the top ten hold approximately 5%. The count of this clone is one. Its antigen is still unknown. Germline V gene data show CDR1 as SEHNR and CDR2 as FQNEAQ (reference sequence). The CDR3 has 15 amino acids. Trimming left V 3 bases short and J 0 bases short, with 10 bases between. This receptor was taken from a woman aged 18-30 years in good health and CMV-seropositive. The V gene is TRBV7-9, the J gene TRBJ2-3; tentative D call: TRBD2 (6 bases). The sequencing sample was made of PBMCs. CDR3 sequence: CASSFGSTSTDTQYF. Written as DNA, the CDR3 is TGTGCCAGCAGCTTCGGGAGTACTAGCACAGATACGCAGTATTTT.